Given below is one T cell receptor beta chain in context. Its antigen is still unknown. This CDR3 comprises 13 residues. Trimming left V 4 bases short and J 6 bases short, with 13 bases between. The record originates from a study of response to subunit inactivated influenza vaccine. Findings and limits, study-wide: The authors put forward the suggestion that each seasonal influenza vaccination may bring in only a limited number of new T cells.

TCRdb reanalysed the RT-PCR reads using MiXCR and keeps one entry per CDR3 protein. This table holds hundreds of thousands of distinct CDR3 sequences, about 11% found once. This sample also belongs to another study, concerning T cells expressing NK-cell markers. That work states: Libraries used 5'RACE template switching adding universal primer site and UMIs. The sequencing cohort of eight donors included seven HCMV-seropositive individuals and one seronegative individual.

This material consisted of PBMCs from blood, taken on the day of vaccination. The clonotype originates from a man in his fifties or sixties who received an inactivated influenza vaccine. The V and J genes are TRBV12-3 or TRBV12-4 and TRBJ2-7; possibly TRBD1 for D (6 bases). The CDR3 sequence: CASSSYRDGEQYF. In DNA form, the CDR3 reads TGTGCCAGCAGTTCATACAGGGACGGCGAGCAGTACTTC.